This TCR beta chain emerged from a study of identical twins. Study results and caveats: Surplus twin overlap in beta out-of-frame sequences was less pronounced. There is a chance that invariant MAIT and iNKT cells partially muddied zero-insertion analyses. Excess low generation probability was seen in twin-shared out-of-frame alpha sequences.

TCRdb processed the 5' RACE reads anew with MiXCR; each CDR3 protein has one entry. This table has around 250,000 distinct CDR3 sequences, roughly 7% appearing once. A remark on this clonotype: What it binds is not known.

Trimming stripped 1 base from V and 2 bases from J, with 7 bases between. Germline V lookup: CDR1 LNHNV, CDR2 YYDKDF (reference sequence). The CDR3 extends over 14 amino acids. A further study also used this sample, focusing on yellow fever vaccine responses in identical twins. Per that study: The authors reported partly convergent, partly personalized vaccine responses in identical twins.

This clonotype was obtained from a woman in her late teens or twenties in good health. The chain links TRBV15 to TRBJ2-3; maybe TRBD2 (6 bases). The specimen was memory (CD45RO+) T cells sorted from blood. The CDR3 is CATSRAGATDTQYF. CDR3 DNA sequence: TGTGCCACCAGCAGAGCGGGAGCCACAGATACGCAGTATTTT.